This T cell receptor delta chain is drawn from a study of γδ T cells in repeated Plasmodium falciparum infection. Study information: Age- and gender-matched Australian children served as comparison for malaria-exposed Malian children. Each infection was followed by sampling at 21 days, plus baseline and some pre-infection draws.

Bulk repertoires came from Vgamma9/Vdelta2+ or Vdelta2-negative gammadelta T cells flow-sorted from PBMC. Germline-derived CDR1 and CDR2 are TSWWSYY and QGS. The CDR3 is 21 residues long. Trimming took 2 bases from V and 0 from J; bases not matched to a gene: 17. This clone was picked up a small number of times. The TCRdb protein comes from a much larger clone and disagrees with this DNA's translation at residue 6, likely due to a read error; the protein given here is derived from the DNA. TCRdb reapplied CATT to the multiplex PCR reads. The sample shows 45,000 to 70,000 delta-chain clones, around 1.5% of them seen only once.

This receptor was identified in a pool of human donors (malaria-infected and uninfected, not separated). The V and J genes are TRDV1 and TRDJ1; 11 nucleotides agree with TRDD3. The specimen was gamma-delta T cells from blood. In DNA form, the CDR3 reads TGTGCTCTTGGGGAATGGATCCGGTACTGGGGGATAAGTTCTTACACCGATAAACTCATCTTT. Residues: CALGEWIRYWGISSYTDKLIF.